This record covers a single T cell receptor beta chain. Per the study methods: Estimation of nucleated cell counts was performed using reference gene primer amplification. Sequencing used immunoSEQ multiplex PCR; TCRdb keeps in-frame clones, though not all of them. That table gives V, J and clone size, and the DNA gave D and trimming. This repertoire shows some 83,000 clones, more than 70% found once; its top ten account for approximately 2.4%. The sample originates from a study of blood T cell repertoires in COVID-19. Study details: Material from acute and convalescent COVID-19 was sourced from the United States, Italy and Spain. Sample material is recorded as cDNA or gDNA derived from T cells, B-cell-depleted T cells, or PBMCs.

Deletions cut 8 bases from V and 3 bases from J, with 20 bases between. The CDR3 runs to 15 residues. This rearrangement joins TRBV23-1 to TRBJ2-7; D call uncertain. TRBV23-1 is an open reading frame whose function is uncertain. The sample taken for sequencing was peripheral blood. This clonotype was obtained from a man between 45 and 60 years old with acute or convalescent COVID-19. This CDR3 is CASRIHYPLVYEQYV. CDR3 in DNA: TGCGCCAGCCGAATCCACTACCCCCTCGTCTACGAGCAGTACGTC.